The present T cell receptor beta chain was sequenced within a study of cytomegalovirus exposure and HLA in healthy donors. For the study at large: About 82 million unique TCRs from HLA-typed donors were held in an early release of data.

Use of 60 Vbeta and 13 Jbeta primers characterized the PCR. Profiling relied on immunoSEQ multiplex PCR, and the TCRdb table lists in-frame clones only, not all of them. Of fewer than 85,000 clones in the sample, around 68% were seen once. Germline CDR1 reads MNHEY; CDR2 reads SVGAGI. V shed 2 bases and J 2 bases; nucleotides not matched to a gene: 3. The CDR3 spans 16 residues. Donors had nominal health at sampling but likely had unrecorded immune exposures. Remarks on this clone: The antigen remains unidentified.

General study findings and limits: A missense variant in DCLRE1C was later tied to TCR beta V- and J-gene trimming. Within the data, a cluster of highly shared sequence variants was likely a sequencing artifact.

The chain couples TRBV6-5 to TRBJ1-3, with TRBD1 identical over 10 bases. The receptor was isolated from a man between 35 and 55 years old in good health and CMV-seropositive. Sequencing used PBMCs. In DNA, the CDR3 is TGTGCCAGCAGTTACGACAGGGGGCGAACTGGAAACACCATATATTTT. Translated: CASSYDRGRTGNTIYF.